This T cell receptor beta chain was observed in a study of cytomegalovirus exposure and HLA in healthy donors. Germline CDR1 and CDR2: SNHLY and FYNNEI. This CDR3 region has 15 residues. Trimming left V 2 bases short and J 3 bases short, with 13 bases between. Whole-study results and caveats: Being productive about 90% or about 30% of the time was typical of most TCR beta V segments in an earlier analysis.

It was with 60 Vbeta and 13 Jbeta primers that the PCR ran. The data were produced by immunoSEQ multiplex PCR, yet TCRdb's version contains in-frame clones alone and is incomplete. The data hold under 200,000 clones, with 70% to 80% observed a single time. A note on this clone: Its antigen is not known.

This chain joins TRBV2 and TRBJ1-1; a weak D match, TRBD1 (5 bases). What was sequenced was PBMCs. The source is a female donor in good health and CMV-seronegative. As DNA, the CDR3 is TGTGCCAGCAGTGAATGGGGGGGTCAGCACACTGAAGCTTTCTTT. Its translation: CASSEWGGQHTEAFF. The complete variable domain, with remaining parts taken from reference TRBV2 and TRBJ1-1, reads EPEVTQTPSHQVTQMGQEVILRCVPISNHLYFYWYRQILGQKVEFLVSFYNNEISEKSEIFDDQFSVERPDGSNFTLKIRSTKLEDSAMYFCASSEWGGQHTEAFFGQGTRLTVV.